A selection of T cell receptor beta chains follows, all from one sample in a study of blood T cell repertoires in COVID-19. Profiled with immunoSEQ multiplex PCR; TCRdb holds only in-frame clones, not every one. This sample carries about 200,000 clones, approximately 82% of them seen once, and the ten largest clones take 13%. What was sequenced was peripheral blood. Source of these receptors: a human donor in a cohort sampled during active COVID-19. CDR3s include the opening cysteine and the closing phenylalanine or tryptophan. D genes are given only for firm matches. A row's size may be missing; if present it is once, few, many or a size class.

abundance: NA
j_gene: TRBJ2-1
v_gene: TRBV13
d_gene: TRBD2
CDR3nt: TGTGCCAGCAGCCCCGGACTAGCGGGAGGTAATGAGCAGTTCTTC
CDR3aa: CASSPGLAGGNEQFF

abundance: NA
j_gene: TRBJ2-7
v_gene: TRBV28
d_gene: NA
CDR3nt: TGTGCCAGCAGTAAAGCGGGACAGGTCACCTACGAGCAGTACTTC
CDR3aa: CASSKAGQVTYEQYF

abundance: NA
j_gene: TRBJ2-7
v_gene: TRBV28
d_gene: NA
CDR3nt: TGTGCCAGCAGGGGGGCGTCCGGTTACGAGCAGTACTTC
CDR3aa: CASRGASGYEQYF

abundance: few
j_gene: TRBJ1-5
v_gene: TRBV7-8
d_gene: NA
CDR3nt: TGTGCCAGCAGCCCCGGACCCCTGGGAGGTAGCAATCAGCCCCAGCATTTT
CDR3aa: CASSPGPLGGSNQPQHF

abundance: few
j_gene: TRBJ2-7
v_gene: TRBV3-1/TRBV3-2
d_gene: NA
CDR3nt: TGTGCCAGCAGCCATCGGACAGACGAGCAGTACTTC
CDR3aa: CASSHRTDEQYF

abundance: NA
j_gene: TRBJ2-7
v_gene: TRBV13
d_gene: NA
CDR3nt: TGTGCCAGCAGCGTACACTCCTACGAGCAGTACTTC
CDR3aa: CASSVHSYEQYF

abundance: few
j_gene: TRBJ2-6
v_gene: TRBV27
d_gene: NA
CDR3nt: TGTGCCAGCAGTTTATCGGGGTTGCTCAGGGTGGCGACAGGGGCCAACGTCCTGACTTTC
CDR3aa: CASSLSGLLRVATGANVLTF

abundance: NA
j_gene: TRBJ2-7
v_gene: TRBV7-2
d_gene: TRBD2
CDR3nt: TGTGCCAGCAGCTCCCTTTTAGCGGGAGGACCCTACGAGCAGTACTTC
CDR3aa: CASSSLLAGGPYEQYF

abundance: NA
j_gene: TRBJ2-5
v_gene: TRBV10-2
d_gene: NA
CDR3nt: TGCGCCAGCAGTGAGTATGGTAGCAGCCAAGAGACCCAGTACTTC
CDR3aa: CASSEYGSSQETQYF

abundance: few
j_gene: TRBJ1-4
v_gene: TRBV2
d_gene: NA
CDR3nt: TGTGCCAGCAGTGTGCGGCAGACTAATGAAAAACTGTTTTTT
CDR3aa: CASSVRQTNEKLFF

abundance: NA
j_gene: TRBJ2-1
v_gene: TRBV28
d_gene: TRBD2
CDR3nt: TGTGCCAGCAGTTTCGCGACTAGCGGGAGGGCGCGCGGGTTCTTC
CDR3aa: CASSFATSGRARGFF

abundance: NA
j_gene: TRBJ2-7
v_gene: TRBV5-8
d_gene: TRBD1
CDR3nt: TGTGCCAGCAGCATGGGGACAGGAGAGCAGTACTTC
CDR3aa: CASSMGTGEQYF

abundance: NA
j_gene: TRBJ1-3
v_gene: TRBV2
d_gene: TRBD1
CDR3nt: TGTGCCGTCCGACCACCGGGACAGGGCCCTTCTGGAAACACCATATATTTT
CDR3aa: CAVRPPGQGPSGNTIYF

abundance: NA
j_gene: TRBJ1-1
v_gene: TRBV5-4
d_gene: TRBD1
CDR3nt: TGTGCCAGCAGCCATGGACAGGGCATTAAAAGGAACACTGAAGCTTTCTTT
CDR3aa: CASSHGQGIKRNTEAFF

abundance: once
j_gene: TRBJ2-5
v_gene: TRBV4-1
d_gene: NA
CDR3nt: TGCGCCAGCAGCCAACTTGCGTCGGAGACCCAGTACTTC
CDR3aa: CASSQLASETQYF

abundance: few
j_gene: TRBJ2-7
v_gene: TRBV1
d_gene: NA
CDR3nt: TGCACCAGCAGCCAAGAAAAGGGAGGGCTAAACTCCTACGAGCAGTACTTC
CDR3aa: CTSSQEKGGLNSYEQYF

abundance: many
j_gene: TRBJ2-7
v_gene: TRBV27
d_gene: TRBD1
CDR3nt: TGTGCCAGCAGTTTAGGGGGACAGGGCTCCTACGAGCAGTACTTC
CDR3aa: CASSLGGQGSYEQYF

abundance: NA
j_gene: TRBJ2-7
v_gene: TRBV2
d_gene: TRBD1
CDR3nt: TGTGCCAGCAGTCAGGGACAGACGAAAATTTACGAGCAGTACTTC
CDR3aa: CASSQGQTKIYEQYF

abundance: NA
j_gene: TRBJ2-7
v_gene: TRBV7-2
d_gene: NA
CDR3nt: TGTGCCAGCAGCTCAAGGGGAGGGACAGGACGTCTCGAGCAGTACTTC
CDR3aa: CASSSRGGTGRLEQYF

abundance: once
j_gene: TRBJ2-5
v_gene: TRBV7-9
d_gene: TRBD2
CDR3nt: TGTGCCAGCAGCTTAGTGCTAGCGGGGAATCGAGAGACCCAGTACTTC
CDR3aa: CASSLVLAGNRETQYF

abundance: NA
j_gene: TRBJ2-2
v_gene: TRBV19
d_gene: NA
CDR3nt: TGTGCCAGTAGCTATGGAGGGGCCGGGGAGCTGTTTTTT
CDR3aa: CASSYGGAGELFF

abundance: NA
j_gene: TRBJ2-5
v_gene: TRBV24-1
d_gene: TRBD1
CDR3nt: TGTGCCACCAGTGACCCCGGACAGGGTAGAGAGACCCAGTACTTC
CDR3aa: CATSDPGQGRETQYF

abundance: once
j_gene: TRBJ1-5
v_gene: TRBV21-1
d_gene: NA
CDR3nt: TGTGCCAGCAGGTTCCGGGACTTCCCCCAGCATTTT
CDR3aa: CASRFRDFPQHF

abundance: NA
j_gene: TRBJ2-7
v_gene: TRBV28
d_gene: TRBD2
CDR3nt: TGTGCCAGCAGTCCCTCAGGGACTAGCGGCAAATACGAGCAGTACTTC
CDR3aa: CASSPSGTSGKYEQYF

abundance: NA
j_gene: TRBJ2-6
v_gene: TRBV2
d_gene: NA
CDR3nt: TGTGCCAGCAGTGAAGATCTGGCTTCTGGGGCCAACGTCCTGACTTTC
CDR3aa: CASSEDLASGANVLTF

abundance: once
j_gene: TRBJ2-3
v_gene: TRBV4-2
d_gene: NA
CDR3nt: TGTGCCAGCAGCTTCTCCTTCAGGGGTGGGGCAGATACGCAGTATTTT
CDR3aa: CASSFSFRGGADTQYF

abundance: NA
j_gene: TRBJ1-6
v_gene: TRBV5-1
d_gene: TRBD1
CDR3nt: TGCGCCAGCAGCAAAGATAGCCTCGGGGACAGAATTACACCCCTCCACTTT
CDR3aa: CASSKDSLGDRITPLHF

abundance: NA
j_gene: TRBJ1-4
v_gene: TRBV7-2
d_gene: TRBD1
CDR3nt: TGTGCCAGCAGCACGGACAGGGGAGGGGAAAAACTGTTTTTT
CDR3aa: CASSTDRGGEKLFF

abundance: NA
j_gene: TRBJ2-1
v_gene: TRBV24-1
d_gene: NA
CDR3nt: TGTGCCACCAGTGACGCCCTAGCAGAGAGCTACAATGAGCAGTTCTTC
CDR3aa: CATSDALAESYNEQFF

abundance: NA
j_gene: TRBJ1-1
v_gene: TRBV28
d_gene: TRBD1
CDR3nt: TGTGCCAGCAGTCTGCTGGTGACAGGGGTGGATAACACTGAAGCTTTCTTT
CDR3aa: CASSLLVTGVDNTEAFF

abundance: NA
j_gene: TRBJ2-7
v_gene: TRBV7-9
d_gene: TRBD1
CDR3nt: TGTGCCAGCAGCAAATGGAGGACAGGGGATTACGAGCAGTACTTC
CDR3aa: CASSKWRTGDYEQYF

abundance: NA
j_gene: TRBJ2-1
v_gene: TRBV15
d_gene: TRBD2
CDR3nt: TGTGCCACCCGGGGGGGTTTTATACTAGACAATGAGCAGTTCTTC
CDR3aa: CATRGGFILDNEQFF

abundance: NA
j_gene: TRBJ2-1
v_gene: TRBV27
d_gene: TRBD2
CDR3nt: TGTGCCAGCAGTTTACTACTAGCGGGATTTCACAATGAGCAGTTCTTC
CDR3aa: CASSLLLAGFHNEQFF

abundance: once
j_gene: TRBJ1-6
v_gene: TRBV6-5
d_gene: TRBD1
CDR3nt: TGTGCCAGCAGTTACGCGACAGGGAGGAATTCACCCCTCCACTTT
CDR3aa: CASSYATGRNSPLHF

abundance: NA
j_gene: TRBJ2-1
v_gene: TRBV28
d_gene: NA
CDR3nt: TGTGCCAGCATCAGTGACAATGAGCAGTTCTTC
CDR3aa: CASISDNEQFF

abundance: few
j_gene: TRBJ2-3
v_gene: TRBV27
d_gene: TRBD2
CDR3nt: TGTGCCAGCAGTCCAAGACTAGCGGGAGTAAAAGATACGCAGTATTTT
CDR3aa: CASSPRLAGVKDTQYF

abundance: NA
j_gene: TRBJ2-2
v_gene: TRBV7-9
d_gene: TRBD1
CDR3nt: TGTGCCAGCAGCTTAACAGGGGCAGGCACCGGGGAGCTGTTTTTT
CDR3aa: CASSLTGAGTGELFF

abundance: NA
j_gene: TRBJ2-7
v_gene: TRBV30
d_gene: TRBD1
CDR3nt: TGTGCCTCCTCCTCCGGGACAGTCTACGAGCAGTACTTC
CDR3aa: CASSSGTVYEQYF

abundance: once
j_gene: TRBJ2-7
v_gene: TRBV28
d_gene: TRBD1
CDR3nt: TGTGCCAGCAGTTCCCGTCGGACAGGGGCGGCGTACGAGCAGTACTTC
CDR3aa: CASSSRRTGAAYEQYF

abundance: NA
j_gene: TRBJ1-3
v_gene: TRBV30
d_gene: NA
CDR3nt: TGTGCCTGGAGTGTTAGCTCTGGAAACACCATATATTTT
CDR3aa: CAWSVSSGNTIYF

abundance: NA
j_gene: TRBJ2-7
v_gene: TRBV27
d_gene: NA
CDR3nt: TGTGCCAGCAGTTTCAGCGGGACAGGCCCCTACGAGCAGTACTTC
CDR3aa: CASSFSGTGPYEQYF

abundance: NA
j_gene: TRBJ1-2
v_gene: TRBV5-1
d_gene: TRBD1
CDR3nt: TGCGCCAGCAGTTTCCAGAAGGGACAGGGGGCCGGAGGCTACACCTTC
CDR3aa: CASSFQKGQGAGGYTF

abundance: NA
j_gene: TRBJ2-5
v_gene: TRBV5-1
d_gene: NA
CDR3nt: TGCGCCAGCAGCTGGGGGACACCCCAAGAGACCCAGTACTTC
CDR3aa: CASSWGTPQETQYF

abundance: once
j_gene: TRBJ2-5
v_gene: TRBV18
d_gene: NA
CDR3nt: TGTGCCAGCTCACCATTCCCCAGAGGGTACCAAGAGACCCAGTACTTC
CDR3aa: CASSPFPRGYQETQYF